This T cell receptor beta chain was sequenced in a study of blood T cell repertoires in COVID-19. Turning to the study itself: Some COVID-19 samples were acute and others convalescent; all came from the United States, Italy and Spain.

This CDR3 has 15 amino acids. Trimming removed 2 bases at V and 7 bases at J, with 15 bases between. The germline V gene has CDR1 WNHNN and CDR2 SYGVQD (reference sequence). Clinical histories supplied by participants themselves formed the basis of cohort assignment. Each recovered donor of Cohort 3 presented with two negative PCRs, clearance, or symptom resolution. In the authors' methods: Amplification from reference gene primers served as the basis for estimated nucleated cell counts. Only in-frame clones appear in the TCRdb table, and some are missing; sequencing was by immunoSEQ multiplex PCR. V and J calls and clone size are as listed in that table; D and trimming were resolved from the DNA. Among around 170,000 clones listed, about 83% were seen once.

The chain uses TRBV10-1 and TRBJ2-4; weak D call: TRBD1 (5 bases). Input material: PBMCs or T cells enriched from blood (not recorded which). The sequence was collected from a woman aged 25 to 39 who had recovered from COVID-19. Here the CDR3 reads CASSEMTVPYNIQYF. The CDR3, as DNA: TGCGCCAGCAGTGAGATGACAGTCCCCTACAACATTCAGTACTTC.